The rows below give T cell receptor beta chains drawn from one sample of a study of blood T cell repertoires in COVID-19. Libraries were prepared by immunoSEQ multiplex PCR; TCRdb keeps only in-frame clonotypes and omits some of them. This table holds about 83,000 clones, 87% found once. Material: peripheral blood. These receptors all come from a woman aged 45-59 years with active or convalescent COVID-19. Each CDR3 is given with its conserved first and last residue. A D gene is named only where the DNA matches it firmly.

J gene | V gene | D gene | CDR3 DNA | CDR3 protein
TRBJ1-4 | TRBV5-8 | - | TGTGCCAGCAGCCTTGTTGCAACTAATGAAAAACTGTTTTTT | CASSLVATNEKLFF
TRBJ1-2 | TRBV5-1 | TRBD1 | TGCGCCACCACTCCGGGACAGGGGGCGTCAGGCTACACCTTC | CATTPGQGASGYTF
TRBJ1-3 | TRBV27 | - | TGTGCCAGCAGTTTAACCGCTACAGGAGGAAACACCATATATTTT | CASSLTATGGNTIYF
TRBJ1-2 | TRBV4-1 | - | TGCGCCAGCAGCCAAGGGGAAGGGGGATCCTATGGCTACACCTTC | CASSQGEGGSYGYTF
TRBJ2-1 | TRBV4-3 | TRBD2 | TGCGCCAGCAGCCAAGAGCCGCGGGGGGGATACAATGAGCAGTTCTTC | CASSQEPRGGYNEQFF
TRBJ1-1 | TRBV9 | - | TGTGCCAGCAGCGTAGCCAGGGCGTTCAGGAACACTGAAGCTTTCTTT | CASSVARAFRNTEAFF
TRBJ2-3 | TRBV9 | TRBD2 | TGTGCCAGCAGCGTAGTTGAGACTAGCGGGCCCCAGGGTTTAGATACGCAGTATTTT | CASSVVETSGPQGLDTQYF
TRBJ1-1 | TRBV5-4 | - | TGTGCCAGCACCCCTAGACAGGCCGGGACTGAAGCTTTCTTT | CASTPRQAGTEAFF
TRBJ2-5 | TRBV6-6 | TRBD1 | TGTGCCAGCCGCGTACGGTGGGACAGAGAGACCCAGTACTTC | CASRVRWDRETQYF
TRBJ1-1 | TRBV5-1 | - | TGCGCCAGCAGCCTGAGGGGGAACGGGAACACTGAAGCTTTCTTT | CASSLRGNGNTEAFF
TRBJ2-3 | TRBV5-1 | - | TGCGCCAGCGATGGAGGACGGATCACAGATACGCAGTATTTT | CASDGGRITDTQYF
TRBJ1-2 | TRBV13 | TRBD1 | TGTGCCAGCAGCCCCCGACAGGGGAGAGGCTATGGCTACACCTTC | CASSPRQGRGYGYTF
TRBJ2-7 | TRBV4-1 | TRBD2 | TGCGCCAGCAGCCAAGAGCTAGCGGAGCACTACGAGCAGTACTTC | CASSQELAEHYEQYF
TRBJ1-1 | TRBV19 | TRBD1 | TGTGCCAGTAGTACAAACAATCGACAGGGAGGAAACACTGAAGCTTTCTTT | CASSTNNRQGGNTEAFF